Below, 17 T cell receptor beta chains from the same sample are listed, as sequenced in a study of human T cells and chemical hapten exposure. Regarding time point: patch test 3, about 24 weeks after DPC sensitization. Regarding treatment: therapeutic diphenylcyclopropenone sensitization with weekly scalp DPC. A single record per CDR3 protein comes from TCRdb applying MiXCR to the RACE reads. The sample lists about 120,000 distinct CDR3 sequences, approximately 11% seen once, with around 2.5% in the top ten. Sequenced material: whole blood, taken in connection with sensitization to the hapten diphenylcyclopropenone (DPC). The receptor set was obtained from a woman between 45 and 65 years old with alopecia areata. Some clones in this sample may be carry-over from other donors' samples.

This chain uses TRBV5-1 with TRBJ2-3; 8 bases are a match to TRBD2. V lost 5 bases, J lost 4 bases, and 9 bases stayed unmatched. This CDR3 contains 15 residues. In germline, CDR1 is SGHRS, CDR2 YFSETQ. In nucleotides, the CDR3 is TGCGCCAGCAGAGGGAGCGGGGGCCATCCAGATACGCAGTATTTT. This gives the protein CASRGSGGHPDTQYF.

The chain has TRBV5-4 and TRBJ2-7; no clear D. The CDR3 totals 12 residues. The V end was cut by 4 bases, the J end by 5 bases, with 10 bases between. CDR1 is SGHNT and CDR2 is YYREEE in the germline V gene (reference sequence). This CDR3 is CASSRAKDEQYF. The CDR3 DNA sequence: TGTGCCAGCAGCCGCGCTAAGGACGAGCAGTACTTC.

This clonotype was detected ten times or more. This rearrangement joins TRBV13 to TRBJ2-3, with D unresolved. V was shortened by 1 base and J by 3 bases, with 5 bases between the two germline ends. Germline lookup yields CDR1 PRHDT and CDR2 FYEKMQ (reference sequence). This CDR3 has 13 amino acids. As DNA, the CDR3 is TGTGCCAGCAGCTTAGTCTTAACAGATACGCAGTATTTT. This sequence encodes CASSLVLTDTQYF.

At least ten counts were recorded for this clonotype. CDR3 loop: CATSRQGRTGELFF. CDR3 DNA sequence: TGTGCCACCAGTCGACAGGGACGGACCGGGGAGCTGTTTTTT. The chain combines TRBV24-1 with TRBJ2-2; 7 nucleotides line up with TRBD1. The CDR3 sequence is 14 residues long. The J segment lost 5 bases and the V segment lost 6 bases, leaving 5 bases of the junction unmatched. From germline, CDR1 is KGHDR and CDR2 SFDVKD.

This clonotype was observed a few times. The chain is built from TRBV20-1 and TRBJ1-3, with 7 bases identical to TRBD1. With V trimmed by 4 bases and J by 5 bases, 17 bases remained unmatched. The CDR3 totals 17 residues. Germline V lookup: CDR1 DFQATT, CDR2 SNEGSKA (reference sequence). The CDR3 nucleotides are TGCAGTGCTAAGCCTTTTCATCCGGGACAGATGAGAAACACCATATATTTT. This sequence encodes CSAKPFHPGQMRNTIYF.

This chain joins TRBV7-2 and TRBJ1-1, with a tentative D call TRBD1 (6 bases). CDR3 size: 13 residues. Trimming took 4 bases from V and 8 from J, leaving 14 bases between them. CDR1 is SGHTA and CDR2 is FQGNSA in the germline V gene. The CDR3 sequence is CASSSQPDREAFF. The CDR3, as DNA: TGTGCCAGCAGCTCACAACCCGACAGGGAAGCTTTCTTT.

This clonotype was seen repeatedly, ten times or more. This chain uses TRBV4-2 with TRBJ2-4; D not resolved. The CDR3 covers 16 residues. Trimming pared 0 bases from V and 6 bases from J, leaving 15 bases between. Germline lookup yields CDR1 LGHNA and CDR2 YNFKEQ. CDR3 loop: CASSQEGSRVGNIQYF. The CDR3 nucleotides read TGTGCCAGCAGCCAAGAGGGTAGTAGGGTTGGAAACATTCAGTACTTC.

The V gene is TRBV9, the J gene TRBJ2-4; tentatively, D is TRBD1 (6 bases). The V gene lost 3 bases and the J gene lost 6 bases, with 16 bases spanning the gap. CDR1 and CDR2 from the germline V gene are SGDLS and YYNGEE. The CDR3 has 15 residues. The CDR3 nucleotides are TGTGCCAGCAGCGGAACAGGGTATGGGGGAAACATTCAGTACTTC. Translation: CASSGTGYGGNIQYF.

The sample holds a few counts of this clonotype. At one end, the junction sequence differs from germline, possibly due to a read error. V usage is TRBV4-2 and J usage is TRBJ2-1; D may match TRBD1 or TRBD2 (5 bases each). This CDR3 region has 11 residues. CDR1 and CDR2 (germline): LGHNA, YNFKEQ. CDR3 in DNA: TGTGCCAGCAGCCAAGGAGGGGCTACGCTCTTC. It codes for CASSQGGATLF.

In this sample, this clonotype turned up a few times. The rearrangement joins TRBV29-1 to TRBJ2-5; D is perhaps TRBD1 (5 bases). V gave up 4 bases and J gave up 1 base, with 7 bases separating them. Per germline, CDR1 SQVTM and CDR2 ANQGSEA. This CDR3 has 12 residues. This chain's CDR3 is CSVGQIQETQYF. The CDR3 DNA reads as TGCAGCGTTGGACAGATCCAAGAGACCCAGTACTTC.

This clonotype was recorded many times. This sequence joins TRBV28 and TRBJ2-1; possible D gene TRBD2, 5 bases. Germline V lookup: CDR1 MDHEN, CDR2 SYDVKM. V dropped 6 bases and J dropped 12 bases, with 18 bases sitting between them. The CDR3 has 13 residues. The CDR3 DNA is TGTGCCAGCAGCCTCAGCACCGGGATAGGGCAGTTCTTC. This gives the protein CASSLSTGIGQFF.

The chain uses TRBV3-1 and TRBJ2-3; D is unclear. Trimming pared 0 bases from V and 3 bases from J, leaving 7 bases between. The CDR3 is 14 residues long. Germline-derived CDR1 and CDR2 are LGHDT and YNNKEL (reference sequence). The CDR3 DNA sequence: TGTGCCAGCAGCCAAGAGCCGGGTACAGATACGCAGTATTTT. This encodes CASSQEPGTDTQYF.

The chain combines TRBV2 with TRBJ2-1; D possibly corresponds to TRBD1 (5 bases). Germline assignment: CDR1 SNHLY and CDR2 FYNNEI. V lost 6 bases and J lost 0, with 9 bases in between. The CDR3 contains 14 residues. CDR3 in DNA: TGTGCCAGCAGACAGGCCAGCTCCTACAATGAGCAGTTCTTC. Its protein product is CASRQASSYNEQFF.

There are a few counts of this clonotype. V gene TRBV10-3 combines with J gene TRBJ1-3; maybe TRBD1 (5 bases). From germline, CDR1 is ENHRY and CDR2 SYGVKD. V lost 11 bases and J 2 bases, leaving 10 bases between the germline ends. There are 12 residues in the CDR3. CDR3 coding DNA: TGTGCCGCGGGGGACCCTGGAAACACCATATATTTT. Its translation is CAAGDPGNTIYF.

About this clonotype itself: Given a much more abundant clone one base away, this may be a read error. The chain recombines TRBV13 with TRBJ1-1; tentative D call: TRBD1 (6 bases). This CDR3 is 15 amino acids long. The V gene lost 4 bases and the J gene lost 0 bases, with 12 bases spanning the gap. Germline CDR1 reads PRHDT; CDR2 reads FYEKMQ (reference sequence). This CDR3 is CASSSNEGVNTEAFF. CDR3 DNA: TGTGCCAGCAGCTCTAACGAGGGGGTGAACACTGAAGCTTTCTTT.

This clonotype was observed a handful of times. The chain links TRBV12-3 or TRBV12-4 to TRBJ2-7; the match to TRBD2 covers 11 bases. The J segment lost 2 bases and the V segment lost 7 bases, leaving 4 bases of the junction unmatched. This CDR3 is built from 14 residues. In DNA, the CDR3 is TGTGCCAGCAATCTAGCGGGGGGTACCTACGAGCAGTACTTC. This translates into CASNLAGGTYEQYF.

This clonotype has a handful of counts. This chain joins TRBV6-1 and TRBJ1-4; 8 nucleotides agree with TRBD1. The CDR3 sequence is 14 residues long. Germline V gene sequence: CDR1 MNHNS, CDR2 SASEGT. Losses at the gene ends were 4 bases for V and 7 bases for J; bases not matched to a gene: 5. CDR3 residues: CASSAGDRGEKLFF. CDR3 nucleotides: TGTGCCAGCAGTGCAGGTGACAGGGGTGAAAAACTGTTTTTT.